The entry below describes one T cell receptor beta chain. The record originates from a study of T cell responses to AZD1222 COVID-19 vaccine. Clones were sequenced by immunoSEQ multiplex PCR, and TCRdb holds only the in-frame ones, with some missing. The sample includes 180,000 or so clones, 80% to 95% of them seen just once. This CDR3 is built from 13 residues. With 6 bases removed from V and 3 bases from J, the gap between germline ends came to 10 bases. The receptor was isolated from an adult who received the AZD1222 COVID-19 vaccine. The rearrangement links TRBV12-3 or TRBV12-4 to TRBJ2-3; D is unclear. The sample in question was peripheral blood, obtained 28 days after the second AZD1222 dose. This chain's CDR3 is CASRSAWTDTQYF. CDR3 DNA sequence: TGTGCCAGCAGATCAGCGTGGACAGATACGCAGTATTTT.